The 6 T cell receptor beta chains reported below all come from one sample, sequenced in a study of blood T cell repertoires in COVID-19. TCRdb's copy holds only in-frame clones and misses some; the assay was immunoSEQ multiplex PCR. The sample contains some 180,000 clones, around 76% of which appear only once. Sequenced: peripheral blood. The origin of the receptors is a woman aged 60-75 years with COVID-19, enrolled during active disease.

The CDR3 DNA is TGCGCCAGCAGCCAAGCTCGGGGGTGGGGCTACACCTTC. It specifies CASSQARGWGYTF. The chain has TRBV4-1 and TRBJ1-2; weak D call: TRBD1 (5 bases). This CDR3 comprises 13 residues. V lost 1 base and J 8 bases, leaving 11 bases between the germline ends. The germline CDR1 and CDR2 sequences are MGHRA and YSYEKL.

The chain links TRBV19 to TRBJ2-5, with TRBD1 identical over 9 bases. The CDR3 runs 16 residues. V lost 3 bases and J lost 2; bases outside the gene matches: 7. Germline CDR1 LNHDA, CDR2 SQIVND (reference sequence). CDR3 residues: CASSMDRGVRQETQYF. Written as DNA, the CDR3 is TGTGCCAGTAGTATGGACAGGGGAGTGAGGCAAGAGACCCAGTACTTC.

The chain carries TRBV6-5 and TRBJ1-5; no reliable D call. Germline V CDR1 and CDR2: MNHEY, SVGAGI. The CDR3 loop spans 16 amino acids. Trimming took 2 bases from V and 7 from J, leaving 18 bases between them. CDR3 in amino acids: CASSYPGGEGGQPQHF. CDR3 sequence (DNA): TGTGCCAGCAGTTACCCGGGCGGAGAGGGTGGACAGCCCCAGCATTTT.

The gene calls are TRBV19 and TRBJ2-1; 12 bases are shared with TRBD2. Germline V gene lookup returns CDR1 LNHDA and CDR2 SQIVND (reference sequence). Losses at the gene ends were 4 bases for V and 4 bases for J; bases not matched to a gene: 5. The CDR3 loop spans 16 amino acids. This CDR3 is CASSKAGLAGYNEQFF. DNA for the CDR3: TGTGCCAGTAGTAAAGCGGGACTAGCGGGTTACAATGAGCAGTTCTTC.

CDR3 sequence: CASSEGGGGLEQYV. CDR3 DNA: TGCGCCAGCAGTGAGGGAGGGGGCGGTCTCGAGCAGTACGTC. The V and J genes are TRBV10-2 and TRBJ2-7; D may be TRBD1 (7 bases). From germline, CDR1 is WSHSY and CDR2 SAAADI. The CDR3 spans 14 residues. V shed 2 bases and J shed 6 bases, with 14 bases lying between them.

This rearrangement joins TRBV29-1 to TRBJ2-3, with 8 bases lining up with TRBD1. V shed 4 bases, J shed 5 bases, and the junction held 8 bases outside the gene matches. The germline CDR1 and CDR2 sequences are SQVTM and ANQGSEA. The CDR3 totals 14 residues. CDR3 residues: CSVVDRGSVDTQYF. CDR3 nucleotide sequence: TGCAGCGTTGTCGACAGGGGATCGGTAGATACGCAGTATTTT.